The clone carrying this TCR beta chain was picked up one time. Antigen unknown. Some clones are missing from TCRdb's copy, which holds only in-frame ones; the method was immunoSEQ multiplex PCR. The sample records around 2.1 million clones, around 93% being singletons. Naive CD8 cells, CD45RO-negative and positively selected for CCR7, excluded terminally differentiated effector memory CD45RA+ cells. This sample was taken from a study of shared clonotypes between healthy human individuals. Study-level information: Each donor's CD4 naive and CD4 memory cells filled three plates apiece, CD8 naive two, and CD8 memory one.

Study-wide results and limits: Unshared clonotypes carried lower generation probabilities than those common to all four donors.

The CDR3 spans 13 residues. Germline lookup yields CDR1 MNHEY and CDR2 SMNVEV (reference sequence). Trimming took 5 bases from V and 5 from J, leaving 13 bases between them. The sequenced sample was naive CD8+ T cells from PBMCs. This chain connects TRBV27 to TRBJ2-7; D is unclear. The source is a man aged 18 to 30 in good health. Some clones in this sample may be carry-over from other donors' samples. The CDR3 spells CASSKVYPHEQYF. The CDR3, as DNA: TGTGCCAGCAGTAAAGTATACCCCCACGAGCAGTACTTC.